This TCR beta chain was observed in a study of blood T cell repertoires in COVID-19. Background on the study: PBMCs, B-cell-depleted T cells, or T cells were the source of the cDNA or gDNA that made up the material.

This CDR3 has 17 amino acids. The V gene's germline CDR1 is MNHNS and CDR2 SASEGT. Using immunoSEQ multiplex PCR, the repertoire was profiled, and TCRdb retains in-frame clones only, with some absent. The table shows 200,000 or so clones, with roughly 81% occurring only once. For this clone: A single base separates this from a much larger clone, so it may be a read error.

V and J are TRBV6-1 and TRBJ1-6, with D possibly TRBD1 on 5 matching bases. Sequenced material: peripheral blood. This sequence was found in a woman aged 70-85 years with active or convalescent COVID-19. The DNA for the CDR3 is TGTGCCAGCAGTGCCCACGGGAGGCGGGGGGGGAATTCACCCCCCCACTTT. It encodes CASSAHGRRGGNSPPHF.